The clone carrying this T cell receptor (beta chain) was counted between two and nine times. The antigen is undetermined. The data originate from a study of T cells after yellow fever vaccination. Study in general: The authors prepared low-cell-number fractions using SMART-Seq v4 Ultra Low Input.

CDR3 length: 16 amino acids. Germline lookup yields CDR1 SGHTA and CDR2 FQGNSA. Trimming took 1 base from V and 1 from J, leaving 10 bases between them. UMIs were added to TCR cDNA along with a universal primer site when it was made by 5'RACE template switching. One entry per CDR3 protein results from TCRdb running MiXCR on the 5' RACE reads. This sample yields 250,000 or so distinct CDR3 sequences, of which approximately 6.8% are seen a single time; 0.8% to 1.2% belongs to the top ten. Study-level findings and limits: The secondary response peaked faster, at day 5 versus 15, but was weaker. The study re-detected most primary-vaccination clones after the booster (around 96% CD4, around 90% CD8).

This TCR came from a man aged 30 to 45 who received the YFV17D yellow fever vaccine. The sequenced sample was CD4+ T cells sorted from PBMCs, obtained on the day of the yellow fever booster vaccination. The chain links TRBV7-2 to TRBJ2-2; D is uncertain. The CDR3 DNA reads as TGTGCCAGCAGCTTAGAAGGACCCATGAACACCGGGGAGCTGTTTTTT. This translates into CASSLEGPMNTGELFF.